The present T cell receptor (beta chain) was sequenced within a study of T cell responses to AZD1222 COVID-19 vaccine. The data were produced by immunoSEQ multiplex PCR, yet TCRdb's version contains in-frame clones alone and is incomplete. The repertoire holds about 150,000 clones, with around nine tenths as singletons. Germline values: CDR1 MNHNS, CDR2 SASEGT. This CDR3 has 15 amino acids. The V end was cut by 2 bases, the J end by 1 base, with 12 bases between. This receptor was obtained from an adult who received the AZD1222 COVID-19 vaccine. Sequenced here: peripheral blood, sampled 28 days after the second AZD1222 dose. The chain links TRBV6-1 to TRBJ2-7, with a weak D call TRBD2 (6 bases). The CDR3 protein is CASSEWGLRSYEQYF. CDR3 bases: TGTGCCAGCAGTGAATGGGGACTGAGGTCCTACGAGCAGTACTTC.